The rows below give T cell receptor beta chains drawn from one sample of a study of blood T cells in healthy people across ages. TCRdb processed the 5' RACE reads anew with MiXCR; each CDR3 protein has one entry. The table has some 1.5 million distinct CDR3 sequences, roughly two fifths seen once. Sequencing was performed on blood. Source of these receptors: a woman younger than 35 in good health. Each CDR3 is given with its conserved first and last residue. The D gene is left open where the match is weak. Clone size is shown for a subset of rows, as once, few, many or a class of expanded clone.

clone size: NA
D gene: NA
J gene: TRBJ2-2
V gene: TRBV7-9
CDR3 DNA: TGTGCCAGCAGCTTAGGATTCCGGGATCGCGTTCTGAACACCGGGGAGCTGTTTTTT
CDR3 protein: CASSLGFRDRVLNTGELFF

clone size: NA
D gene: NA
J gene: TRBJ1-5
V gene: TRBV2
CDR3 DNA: TGTGCCAGCAGTTTAAGCAGGGAATCCAATCAGCCCCAGCATTTT
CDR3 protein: CASSLSRESNQPQHF

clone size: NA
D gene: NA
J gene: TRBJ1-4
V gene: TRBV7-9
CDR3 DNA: TGTGCCAGCAGCCCCAGATCTGCAACTAATGAAAAACTGTTTTTT
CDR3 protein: CASSPRSATNEKLFF

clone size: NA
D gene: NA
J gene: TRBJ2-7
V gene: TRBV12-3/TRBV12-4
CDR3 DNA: TGTGCCAGCAGGCGGGCCTACTACGAGCAGTACTTC
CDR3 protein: CASRRAYYEQYF

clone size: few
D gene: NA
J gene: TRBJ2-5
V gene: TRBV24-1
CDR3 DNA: TGTGCCACCAGTGATCCTAAGTCTCATGGGGAGACCCAGTACTTC
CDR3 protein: CATSDPKSHGETQYF

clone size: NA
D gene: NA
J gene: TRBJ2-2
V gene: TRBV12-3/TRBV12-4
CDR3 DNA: TGTGCCAGCAGCCCCTTGCGGGGCTCGACCGGGGAGCTGTTTTTT
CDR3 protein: CASSPLRGSTGELFF

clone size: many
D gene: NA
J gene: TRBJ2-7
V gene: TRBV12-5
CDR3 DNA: TGTGCTAGTGGCCCCGGGGGGCGCGAGCAGTACTTC
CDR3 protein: CASGPGGREQYF

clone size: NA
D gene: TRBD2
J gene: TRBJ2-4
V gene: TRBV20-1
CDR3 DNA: TGCAGTGCTAGAGTCACTAGCGGGGGGGCCAAAAACATTCAGTACTTC
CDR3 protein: CSARVTSGGAKNIQYF

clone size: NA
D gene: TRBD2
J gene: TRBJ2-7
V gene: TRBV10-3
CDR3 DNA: TGTGCCATCAGTGAGTCTCGGATGGCGGGAGCCCCCTACGAGCAGTACTTC
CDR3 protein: CAISESRMAGAPYEQYF

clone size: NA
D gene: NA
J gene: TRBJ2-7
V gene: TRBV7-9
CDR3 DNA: TGTGCCAGCACCTTTCAAGAAAACTTACGCGAGCAGTACTTC
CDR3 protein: CASTFQENLREQYF

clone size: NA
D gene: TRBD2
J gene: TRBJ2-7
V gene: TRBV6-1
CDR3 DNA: TGTGCCAGCAGTGAAGGCGTAGGGGACTACAATGAGCAGTACTTC
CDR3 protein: CASSEGVGDYNEQYF

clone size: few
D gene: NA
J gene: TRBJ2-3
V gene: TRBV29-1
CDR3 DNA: TGCAGCACAAGCACAGATACGCAGTATTTT
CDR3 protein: CSTSTDTQYF

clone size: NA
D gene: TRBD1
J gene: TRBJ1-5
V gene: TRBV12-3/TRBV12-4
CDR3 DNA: TGTGCCAGCAGTTTTGTGACAGGGGTTCAGCCCCAGCATTTT
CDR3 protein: CASSFVTGVQPQHF

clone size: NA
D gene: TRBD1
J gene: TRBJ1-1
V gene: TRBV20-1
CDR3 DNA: TGCAGTGCTCCAAGGACAGGGGTCCCAAACACTGAAGCTTTCTTT
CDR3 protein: CSAPRTGVPNTEAFF

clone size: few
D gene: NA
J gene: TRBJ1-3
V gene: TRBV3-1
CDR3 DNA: TGTGCCAGCAGTCTAGCAGGGGAGAACACCATATATTTT
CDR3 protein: CASSLAGENTIYF

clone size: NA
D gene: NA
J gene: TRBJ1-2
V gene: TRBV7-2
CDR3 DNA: TGTGCCAGCAGCCCCGTTATTAGGCGTGGAGGCTACACCTTC
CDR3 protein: CASSPVIRRGGYTF

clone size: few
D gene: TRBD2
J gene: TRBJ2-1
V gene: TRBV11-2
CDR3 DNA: TGTGCCAGCAACCCAGGGATCCTAGCGGGGGGATACAATGAGCAGTTCTTC
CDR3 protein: CASNPGILAGGYNEQFF

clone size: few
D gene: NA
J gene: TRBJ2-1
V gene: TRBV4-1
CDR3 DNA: TGCGCCAGCAGCCAAGACGGGGACCTGTACAATGAGCAGTTCTTC
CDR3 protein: CASSQDGDLYNEQFF

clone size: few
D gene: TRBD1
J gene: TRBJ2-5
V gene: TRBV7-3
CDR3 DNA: TGTGCCAGCAGCTTAGACAGGGGTGGTAATGAGCAGTACTTC
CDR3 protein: CASSLDRGGNEQYF

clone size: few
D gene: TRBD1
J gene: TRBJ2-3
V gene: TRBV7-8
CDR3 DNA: TGTGCCAGCAGCACTCTCGGGACAGGGAGCACAGATACGCAGTATTTT
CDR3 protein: CASSTLGTGSTDTQYF

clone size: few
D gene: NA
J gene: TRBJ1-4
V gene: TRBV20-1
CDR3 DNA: TGCAGTGCTAGAGATCGTCAGGGGTGGGCTGAAAAACTGTTTTTT
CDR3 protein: CSARDRQGWAEKLFF

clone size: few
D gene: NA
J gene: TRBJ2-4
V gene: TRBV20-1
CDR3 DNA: TGCAGTGCTACCTCGGGAGCAAAAAACATTCAGTACTTC
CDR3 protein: CSATSGAKNIQYF

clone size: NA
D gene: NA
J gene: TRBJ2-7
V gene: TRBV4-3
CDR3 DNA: TGCGCCAGCAGCCAAGGGTCAGGGAACTACGATGAGCAGTACTTC
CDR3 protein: CASSQGSGNYDEQYF

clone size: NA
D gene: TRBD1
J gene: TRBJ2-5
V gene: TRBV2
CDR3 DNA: TGTGCCAGCTACGCTCCGGGACAGTCGAGGGAGACCCAGTACTTC
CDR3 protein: CASYAPGQSRETQYF

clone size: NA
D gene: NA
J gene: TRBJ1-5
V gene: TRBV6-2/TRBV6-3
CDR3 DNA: TGTGCCAGCAGTTCCCGACTTTGGGACCTCGGGTATGGCAATCAGCCCCAGCATTTT
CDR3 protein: CASSSRLWDLGYGNQPQHF

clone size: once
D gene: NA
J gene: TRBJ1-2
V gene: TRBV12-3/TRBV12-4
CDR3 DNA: TGTGCCAGCAGTCCTACTCGGGGGCTGGGCTATGGCTACACCTTC
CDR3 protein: CASSPTRGLGYGYTF

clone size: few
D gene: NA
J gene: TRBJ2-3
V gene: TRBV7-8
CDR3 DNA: TGTGCCAGCAGCCCCGACTACATAGGCACAGATACGCAGTATTTT
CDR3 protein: CASSPDYIGTDTQYF

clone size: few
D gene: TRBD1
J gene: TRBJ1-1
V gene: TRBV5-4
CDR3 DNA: TGTGCCAGCAGCTTGGTAGGGGGCGGTGGCACTGAAGCTTTCTTT
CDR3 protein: CASSLVGGGGTEAFF

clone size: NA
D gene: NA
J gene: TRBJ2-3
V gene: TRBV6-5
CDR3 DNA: TGTGCCAGCAGTTACTTTCCCGAAGATACGCAGTATTTT
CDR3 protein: CASSYFPEDTQYF